This TCR beta chain comes out of a study of cytomegalovirus exposure and HLA in healthy donors. General study results and limits: Among TCR sequences, most were rare, though some public TCRs appeared in many donors. In the analysis, some V segments, TRBV6-2 and TRBV6-3 included, were excluded as indistinguishable. The only immune exposure information that was available was CMV serostatus.

Germline V gene data show CDR1 as MNHNY and CDR2 as SVGAGI (reference sequence). This CDR3 region has 14 residues. Trimming removed 4 bases from V and 6 bases from J; junction bases left unmatched: 5. Each donor was healthy, and each was a bone marrow donor. On this clone itself: Its specificity is unknown.

13 Jbeta primers and 60 Vbeta primers were used for the PCR. Method: immunoSEQ multiplex PCR; TCRdb's copy keeps in-frame clones and lacks some. The data contain roughly 160,000 clones, approximately 80% of them singletons. J is TRBJ2-3 and V is TRBV6-6; TRBD2 aligns across 9 bases. Material for sequencing was PBMCs. This receptor was taken from a woman aged 25 to 39 in good health and CMV-seropositive. CDR3 in DNA: TGTGCCAGCAGTTCGCGGGGGGGCCAGGATACGCAGTATTTT. Encoded protein: CASSSRGGQDTQYF.